This is a list of T cell receptor beta chains from one sample in a study of shared clonotypes between healthy human individuals. Data came from immunoSEQ multiplex PCR; TCRdb stores just in-frame clones and leaves some out. In the table there are a few million clones, more than 90% of which are singletons. Sequenced input: naive CD4+ T cells sorted from blood. These receptor sequences come from a young man in good health. CDR3s include the opening cysteine and the closing phenylalanine or tryptophan.

TRBJ2-3	TRBV2	CASSARTGMGTDTQYF
TRBJ2-5	TRBV5-4	CASSSPTSGLETQYF
TRBJ2-7	TRBV4-1	CASSQAGTLIYEQYF
TRBJ2-5	TRBV19	CASSSWGMGETQYF
TRBJ1-1	TRBV20-1	CSADVNTEAFF
TRBJ2-7	TRBV10-2	CASRREGGVSYEQYF
TRBJ2-7	TRBV10-3	CAISGRSSYEQYF
TRBJ2-1	TRBV6-1	CASIGLAGVYNEQFF
TRBJ2-5	TRBV7-2	CASSLERLVGTQYF
TRBJ1-5	TRBV19	CASSDSQPQHF
TRBJ1-4	TRBV11-3	CASSRDREDEKLFF
TRBJ1-5	TRBV6-1	CAGRTDLYQPQHF
TRBJ2-2	TRBV18	CASSPSGGSNTGELFF
TRBJ2-2	TRBV19	CASRGGQPNTGELFF
TRBJ2-1	TRBV10-3	CAISEGGAGNNEQFF
TRBJ1-6	TRBV29-1	CSVGEGRYSPLHF
TRBJ1-2	TRBV5-4	CASSLAGDYGYTF
TRBJ2-5	TRBV7-2	CASRDWTRKTQYF
TRBJ2-7	TRBV30	CASEGTYEQYF
TRBJ1-4	TRBV5-6	CASSLQGVNEKLFF
TRBJ2-2	TRBV4-3	CASSLDLVGELFF
TRBJ2-1	TRBV6-6	CASSYSLAGAYNEQFF
TRBJ2-5	TRBV11-3	CASSLEGPIGTQYF
TRBJ2-5	TRBV4-1	CASSQESFLPGTTQETQYF
TRBJ1-5	TRBV6-4	CASSDSWGTPQHF
TRBJ1-2	TRBV19	CASSTHGQTDYGYTF
TRBJ2-7	TRBV27	CASSLLAGASYEQYF
TRBJ1-1	TRBV11-3	CASSREIGTEAFF
TRBJ1-3	TRBV6-5	CAVRGPGNTIYF
TRBJ2-7	TRBV10-3	CAISNSGGEYEQYF
TRBJ1-5	TRBV19	CASSIWWGGDQPQHF
TRBJ2-2	TRBV29-1	CSAGQNTGELFF
TRBJ1-1	TRBV7-8	CASSLMAGAGTEAFF
TRBJ1-6	TRBV5-1	CASRSLAGGVGYNSPLHF
TRBJ2-7	TRBV6-5	CASSKGQGAFSQYF
TRBJ1-3	TRBV5-4	CASSLGRSSGNTIYF
TRBJ2-3	TRBV18	CASSPLQSTDTQYF
TRBJ2-7	TRBV6-1	CASSTDPAGFYEQYF
TRBJ2-5	TRBV18	CASSPRRDRGVGETQYF